The T cell receptor (beta chain) described here comes from a study of CD8 T cells in Susac syndrome. The multiple sclerosis control cohort comprised treatment-naive individuals presenting with stable or active relapsing-remitting disease. RNA amounts of roughly 0.45 to 1 ug underwent reverse transcription with random hexamers. Coverage of TCR beta CDR3 amplification by immunoSEQ multiplex PCR extended to 54 Vbeta and 13 Jbeta. TCRdb fed the immunoSEQ multiplex PCR reads into MiXCR, producing one record per CDR3 protein. The data hold some 260,000 distinct CDR3 sequences, with approximately 85% observed a single time. The V end was cut by 6 bases, the J end by 1 base, with 13 bases between. Germline V lookup: CDR1 MGHDK, CDR2 SYGVNS. This CDR3 spans 14 amino acids.

The source is a human donor with multiple sclerosis. The material sequenced was CD8+ T cells from PBMCs. This sequence joins TRBV25-1 and TRBJ2-7; TRBD1 is a possible D gene (5 bases). The CDR3 sequence: CASRGPRQSYEQYF. In DNA, the CDR3 is TGTGCCAGCAGGGGCCCGAGACAGTCCTACGAGCAGTACTTC.